The T cell receptor (beta chain) under discussion was sequenced for a study of cytomegalovirus exposure and HLA in healthy donors. As for the study in general: Approximately 80 million unique TCRs from HLA-typed donors were held in an early data release. Whole-study findings and limits: Reportedly, fewer N-insertions than the approximately 680-donor mean appeared in an Asian-associated ancestry cluster in a later analysis.

Regarding this clone: Its target is unknown.

The PCR used 60 Vbeta and 13 Jbeta primers. This table comes from immunoSEQ multiplex PCR, and its TCRdb copy is limited to in-frame clones, with some not included. This table holds more than 90,000 clones, 65% to 90% found once. V was pared by 3 bases and J by 6 bases, with 8 bases between. This CDR3 is built from 13 residues. Germline V gene lookup returns CDR1 MDHEN and CDR2 SYDVKM. Source material: PBMCs. The receptor was derived from a woman aged 65 to 85 in good health and CMV-seropositive. This sequence joins TRBV28 and TRBJ2-2; the D is unclear. In nucleotides, the CDR3 is TGTGCCAGCAGTTTGGATGCGGCCGGGGAGCTGTTTTTT. Its translation is CASSLDAAGELFF.